The 22 T cell receptor beta chains presented below share a single source sample, sequenced in a study of post-analysis software for immune sequencing data. For these TCRs, the target antigens are not known. General observations from the study: Higher frequency in patients than in controls was seen for roughly five TRBV segments, with TRBV5-6, TRBV5-1 and TRBV20-1 among them.

The authors incorporated unique molecular identifiers into the TCR beta cDNA libraries. From the PCR reads, TCRdb called clonotypes with MiXCR, one entry per CDR3 protein. This table has a few hundred thousand distinct CDR3 sequences, less than 40% appearing once. Sequencing used blood. The receptors originated from a girl aged 2 to 9 with multiple sclerosis.

The chain's CDR3 is CSAYPRTEIGEKLFF. The CDR3, as DNA: TGCAGTGCATACCCTCGGACAGAAATAGGTGAAAAACTGTTTTTT. V and J are TRBV20-1 and TRBJ1-4, with a tentative D call TRBD1 (6 bases). With 6 bases removed from V and 7 bases from J, the gap between germline ends came to 21 bases. This CDR3 has 15 amino acids. The germline V gene has CDR1 DFQATT and CDR2 SNEGSKA (reference sequence).

This clonotype was observed many times. This could be a read error, since a much larger clone is one nucleotide away. The rearrangement links TRBV5-6 to TRBJ2-7; the D is unclear. V shed 3 bases and J shed 2 bases, with 12 bases lying between them. The CDR3 contains 14 residues. CDR1 is SGHDT, CDR2 YYEEEE, per germline. The CDR3 coding sequence is TGTGCCAGCAGCTGCCCAACGGAGACCTACGAGCAGTACTTC. Protein sequence: CASSCPTETYEQYF.

This clonotype was seen only a few times. The chain has TRBV20-1 and TRBJ2-1; D may be TRBD1 (5 bases). V was pared by 1 base and J by 6 bases, with 13 bases between. The CDR3 spans 14 residues. Germline CDR1 is DFQATT and CDR2 is SNEGSKA (reference sequence). CDR3 nucleotide sequence: TGCAGTGCTAGAGTAGACTCGACAGTCAATGAGCAGTTCTTC. Its protein product is CSARVDSTVNEQFF.

This clonotype was counted a few times. V is TRBV28 and J is TRBJ2-7; a possible D gene is TRBD1 (6 bases). This CDR3 comprises 15 residues. V was clipped by 4 bases and J by 2 bases, with 15 bases between them. Germline values: CDR1 MDHEN, CDR2 SYDVKM. The CDR3: CASSSPGHGAYEQYF. The DNA of the CDR3 is TGTGCCAGCAGTTCGCCGGGACACGGGGCCTACGAGCAGTACTTC. Complete variable domain (other parts from reference TRBV28 and TRBJ2-7): DVKVTQSSRYLVKRTGEKVFLECVQDMDHENMFWYRQDPGLGLRLIYFSYDVKMKEKGDIPEGYSVSREKKERFSLILESASTNQTSMYLCASSSPGHGAYEQYFGPGTRLTVT.

This clonotype was detected only a few times. The chain has TRBV7-8 and TRBJ2-7, with 7 positions matching TRBD2. The V and J ends lost 0 bases and 3 bases, in that order; junction bases with no gene match: 14. The CDR3 runs 18 residues. Germline lookup yields CDR1 SGHVS and CDR2 FQNEAQ. CDR3 DNA sequence: TGTGCCAGCAGCTTAGCGCGCGGCGGGAGAGAGTTGCTCTACGAGCAGTACTTC. This translates into CASSLARGGRELLYEQYF.

The rearrangement links TRBV7-9 to TRBJ1-1; D is perhaps TRBD1 (6 bases). CDR1 SEHNR and CDR2 FQNEAQ come from the germline V gene (reference sequence). The CDR3 runs 14 residues. Trimming took off 5 bases at V and 4 bases at J, with 14 bases between the two ends. Written as DNA, the CDR3 is TGTGCCAGCAGCCTCACAGGGATCGGCACTGAAGCTTTCTTT. Protein sequence: CASSLTGIGTEAFF.

This clonotype turned up a few times. The chain joins TRBV28 to TRBJ1-2, with 8 positions matching TRBD1. Germline loops: CDR1 MDHEN, CDR2 SYDVKM. V shed 6 bases and J 2 bases; nucleotides not matched to a gene: 8. The CDR3 is made up of 15 amino acids. The CDR3 loop reads CASRTTGDINYGYTF. The CDR3 DNA reads TGTGCCAGCAGAACGACAGGGGATATCAACTATGGCTACACCTTC.

This chain joins TRBV9 and TRBJ2-5, with TRBD2 identical over 8 bases. Germline V gene data show CDR1 as SGDLS and CDR2 as YYNGEE. After removal of 4 bases from V and 1 base from J, the junction contained 12 bases not matched to a gene. There are 17 residues in the CDR3. DNA for the CDR3: TGTGCCAGCAGCCCACCAATATCCGGGACTAGCCAAGAGACCCAGTACTTC. It codes for CASSPPISGTSQETQYF.

The count of this clonotype is one. This chain connects TRBV5-1 to TRBJ2-1; D ambiguous. Germline values: CDR1 SGHRS, CDR2 YFSETQ. The CDR3 is made up of 11 amino acids. With 2 bases removed from V and 12 bases from J, the gap between germline ends came to 9 bases. The CDR3 region is CASSFEQRQFF. The CDR3 bases are TGCGCCAGCAGCTTTGAACAGAGGCAGTTCTTC.

J is TRBJ2-1 and V is TRBV28; 12 bases match TRBD2. The ends lost 6 bases at V and 7 bases at J; junction bases unmatched: 13. This CDR3 has 17 amino acids. Germline CDR1 MDHEN, CDR2 SYDVKM. The CDR3 nucleotides read TGTGCCAGCAGCGTACCTCCTCTAGCGGGGGGGCTGAATGAGCAGTTCTTC. Its translation is CASSVPPLAGGLNEQFF.

At least ten counts were recorded for this clonotype. The CDR3 spells CATRDAAAYGYTF. In nucleotides, the CDR3 is TGTGCCACCAGGGATGCCGCCGCCTATGGCTACACCTTC. The V gene is TRBV15, the J gene TRBJ1-2; no firm D call. Germline CDR1 reads LNHNV; CDR2 reads YYDKDF (reference sequence). The CDR3 is 13 amino acids. Trimming removed 6 bases at V and 4 bases at J, with 12 bases between.

The chain employs TRBV27 and TRBJ2-1; D not certain. The end of the DNA fits TRBJ2-7 better, so the J call may be wrong. The CDR3 loop spans 13 amino acids. Germline V gene sequence: CDR1 MNHEY, CDR2 SMNVEV (reference sequence). The DNA of the CDR3 is TGTGCCAGCAGTTTTATCGGAATTAGTGAGCAGTACTTC. It yields the protein CASSFIGISEQYF.

The chain recombines TRBV20-1 with TRBJ2-7; the match to TRBD2 covers 10 bases. This CDR3 comprises 16 residues. Germline CDR1 DFQATT, CDR2 SNEGSKA (reference sequence). With 2 bases clipped from V and 2 bases from J, the junction kept 9 bases outside the gene matches. The CDR3 region has the DNA TGCAGTGCTAGATCATATACTAGCGGGACGGCCTACGAGCAGTACTTC. Translating gives CSARSYTSGTAYEQYF.

The chain is built from TRBV2 and TRBJ2-1, with D perhaps TRBD2 (5 bases). Germline CDR1 SNHLY, CDR2 FYNNEI. CDR3 length: 15 residues. V was cut by 3 bases and J by 4 bases, with 13 bases left in between. This CDR3 reads CASSDVPTGYNEQFF. DNA of the CDR3: TGTGCCAGCAGTGACGTCCCAACGGGATACAATGAGCAGTTCTTC.

This clonotype was picked up a small number of times. V gene TRBV18 combines with J gene TRBJ2-7, with D perhaps TRBD1 (5 bases). The V and J ends lost 4 bases and 3 bases respectively, with 25 bases between them. The CDR3 consists of 18 residues. Germline CDR1 and CDR2: KGHSH and LQKENI. CDR3 nucleotide sequence: TGTGCCAGCTCACAACACGAAACAGGAGAGACTTCCAACTACGAGCAGTACTTC. It translates to CASSQHETGETSNYEQYF.

This clonotype was recorded only once. The V and J genes are TRBV12-3 or TRBV12-4 and TRBJ2-1, with D possibly TRBD2 on 5 matching bases. The germline V and J ends were trimmed by 0 bases and 3 bases, with 15 bases remaining between them. The CDR3 loop spans 17 amino acids. This CDR3 reads CASSLALLMAGYNEQFF. CDR3 in DNA: TGTGCCAGCAGTTTAGCCCTCCTGATGGCGGGCTACAATGAGCAGTTCTTC.

This clonotype came up a few times. The V gene is TRBV28, the J gene TRBJ2-5; no clear D gene. The germline V and J ends were trimmed by 6 bases and 5 bases, with 13 bases remaining between them. Germline loops: CDR1 MDHEN, CDR2 SYDVKM. This CDR3 spans 13 amino acids. The DNA of the CDR3 is TGTGCCAGCAGGGTAGGGTTCGAGGAGACCCAGTACTTC. Amino acids: CASRVGFEETQYF.

This clonotype came up a few times. The chain has TRBV4-3 and TRBJ2-7; D call uncertain. Per germline, CDR1 LGHNA and CDR2 YSLEER. The CDR3 sequence is 16 residues long. V was trimmed by 1 base and J by 4 bases, leaving 17 bases between them. CDR3 nucleotide sequence: TGCGCCAGCAGCCAAGGCTACGGCGGCCTCAGTTACGAGCAGTACTTC. Protein: CASSQGYGGLSYEQYF.

Only a few counts were recorded for this clonotype. This chain joins TRBV12-3 or TRBV12-4 and TRBJ1-2; D unresolved. This CDR3 is 13 amino acids long. The V and J ends lost 7 bases and 1 base respectively, with 10 bases between them. The CDR3 loop reads CASTLSRNYGYTF. The CDR3 DNA follows: TGTGCCAGCACTCTTAGCCGTAACTATGGCTACACCTTC.

This clonotype was seen many times. The chain recombines TRBV7-2 with TRBJ2-7; D gene unclear. This CDR3 has 13 amino acids. Germline assignment: CDR1 SGHTA and CDR2 FQGNSA. The V end lost 3 bases, the J end lost 2 bases, and 8 bases lay between the germline ends. In DNA, the CDR3 is TGTGCCAGCAGCTTCAGCACGACCTACGAGCAGTACTTC. This encodes CASSFSTTYEQYF.

This clonotype was found a few times. The chain employs TRBV7-2 and TRBJ2-4, with 7 bases lining up with TRBD1. V trimming: 3 bases; J trimming: 9 bases; junction bases outside the gene matches: 11. CDR1 SGHTA and CDR2 FQGNSA come from the germline V gene. CDR3 length equals 15 residues. Here the CDR3 DNA reads TGTGCCAGCAGCTTTGAAAACAGGGGTTGGTCCATTCAGTACTTC. Protein: CASSFENRGWSIQYF. The entire variable domain, with the rest obtained from reference TRBV7-2 and TRBJ2-4, is as follows: GAGVSQSPSNKVTEKGKDVELRCDPISGHTALYWYRQSLGQGLEFLIYFQGNSAPDKSGLPSDRFSAERTGGSVSTLTIQRTQQEDSAVYLCASSFENRGWSIQYFGAGTRLSVL.

The chain uses TRBV4-2 and TRBJ1-5; D remains ambiguous. V was trimmed by 1 base and J by 5 bases, leaving 15 bases between them. Per germline, CDR1 LGHNA and CDR2 YNFKEQ. The CDR3 length is 16 residues. CDR3 region: CASSQGPGPWDQPQHF. The CDR3 DNA sequence: TGTGCCAGCAGCCAAGGGCCGGGCCCTTGGGATCAGCCCCAGCATTTT.